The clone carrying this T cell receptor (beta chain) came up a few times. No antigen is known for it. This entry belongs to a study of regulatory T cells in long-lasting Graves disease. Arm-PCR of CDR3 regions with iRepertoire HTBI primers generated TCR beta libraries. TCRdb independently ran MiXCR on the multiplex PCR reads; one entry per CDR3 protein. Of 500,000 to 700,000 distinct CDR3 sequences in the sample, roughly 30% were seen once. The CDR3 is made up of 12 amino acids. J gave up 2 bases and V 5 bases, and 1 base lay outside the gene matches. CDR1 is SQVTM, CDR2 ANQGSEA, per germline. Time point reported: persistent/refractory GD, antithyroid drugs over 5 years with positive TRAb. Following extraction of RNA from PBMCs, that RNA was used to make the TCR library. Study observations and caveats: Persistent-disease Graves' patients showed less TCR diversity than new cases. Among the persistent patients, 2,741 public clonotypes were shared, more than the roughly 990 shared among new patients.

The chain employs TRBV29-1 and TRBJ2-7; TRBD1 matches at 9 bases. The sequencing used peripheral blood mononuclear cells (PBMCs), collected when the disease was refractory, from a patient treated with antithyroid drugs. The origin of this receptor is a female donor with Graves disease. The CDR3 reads CSVRTGAYEQYF. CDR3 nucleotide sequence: TGCAGCGTTAGGACAGGGGCCTACGAGCAGTACTTC.